Below, 7 T cell receptor beta chains from the same sample are listed, as sequenced in a study of T cells in Graves' hyperthyroidism and ophthalmopathy. RNA transcripts provided the source from which TCR beta CDR3 regions were amplified. First-round RT-PCR with HTBI primers amplified the TCR CDR3 region. TCRdb recomputed calls from the multiplex PCR reads with MiXCR, one row per CDR3 protein. Of under 550,000 distinct CDR3 sequences in the sample, approximately 13% were seen once. Material: blood. The receptors come from a woman younger than 35 with Graves' hyperthyroidism.

This clonotype was seen at least ten times. The chain couples TRBV28 to TRBJ1-5; D possibly corresponds to TRBD1 (5 bases). Trimming removed 5 bases from V and 5 bases from J, with 16 bases in between. The CDR3 totals 15 residues. The germline V gene encodes CDR1 MDHEN and CDR2 SYDVKM. The CDR3, as DNA: TGTGCCAGCAGTCCCCGGGGGGGTGGGGATCAGCCCCAGCATTTT. Its translation: CASSPRGGGDQPQHF.

The chain employs TRBV5-1 and TRBJ1-6; weak D call: TRBD1 (5 bases). The CDR3 contains 17 residues. Germline CDR1 and CDR2: SGHRS and YFSETQ. The ends were cut back, 4 bases at V and 2 bases at J, with 16 bases in the middle. This chain's CDR3 is CASSPLGTDTYNSPLHF. CDR3 DNA sequence: TGCGCCAGCAGCCCCCTTGGGACGGATACCTATAATTCACCCCTCCACTTT.

This clonotype was observed a handful of times. V is TRBV20-1 and J is TRBJ2-1; 9 positions match TRBD2. V lost 5 bases and J lost 10; bases outside the gene matches: 12. CDR3 length: 14 amino acids. Germline CDR1 is DFQATT and CDR2 is SNEGSKA (reference sequence). The CDR3 bases are TGCAGTGCTTTGCGCGGCGGGAGGGCCGACGAGCAGTTCTTC. It encodes CSALRGGRADEQFF.

The sample holds many counts of this clonotype. The J gene is TRBJ2-2, the V gene TRBV10-2, with D tentatively TRBD2 (6 bases). In germline, CDR1 is WSHSY, CDR2 SAAADI. V was cut by 2 bases and J by 3 bases, with 10 bases left in between. The CDR3 covers 15 residues. CDR3 amino acids: CASSEAGRYTGELFF. As DNA, the CDR3 is TGCGCCAGCAGTGAGGCGGGGCGATACACCGGGGAGCTGTTTTTT.

This clonotype was seen many times. The rearrangement uses TRBV6-2 or TRBV6-3 and TRBJ1-5, with 10 bases identical to TRBD1. The germline V gene encodes CDR1 MNHEY and CDR2 SVGEGT. This CDR3 has 18 residues. V lost 6 bases, J lost 2 bases, and 13 bases stayed unmatched. CDR3 nucleotides: TGTGCCAGCAGCCGGTATCGGGACAGGGGAGCTCGCAATCAGCCCCAGCATTTT. Its translation: CASSRYRDRGARNQPQHF.

The chain is built from TRBV10-3 and TRBJ1-2; 10 positions match TRBD1. The CDR3 has 14 residues. V was clipped by 10 bases and J by 7 bases; unmatched bases: 12. Germline loops: CDR1 ENHRY, CDR2 SYGVKD. This chain's CDR3 is CASRPETGGTGYTF. In DNA, the CDR3 is TGTGCCAGCCGACCGGAGACAGGGGGCACTGGCTACACCTTC.

In this sample, this clonotype turned up many times. V is TRBV5-5 and J is TRBJ2-7; D is unclear. Trimming stripped 2 bases from V and 2 bases from J, with 8 bases between. Germline V lookup: CDR1 SGHKS, CDR2 YYEKEE (reference sequence). The CDR3 sequence is 13 residues long. The CDR3 region has the DNA TGTGCCAGCAGCTTCTACACAGCCTACGAGCAGTACTTC. It encodes CASSFYTAYEQYF.